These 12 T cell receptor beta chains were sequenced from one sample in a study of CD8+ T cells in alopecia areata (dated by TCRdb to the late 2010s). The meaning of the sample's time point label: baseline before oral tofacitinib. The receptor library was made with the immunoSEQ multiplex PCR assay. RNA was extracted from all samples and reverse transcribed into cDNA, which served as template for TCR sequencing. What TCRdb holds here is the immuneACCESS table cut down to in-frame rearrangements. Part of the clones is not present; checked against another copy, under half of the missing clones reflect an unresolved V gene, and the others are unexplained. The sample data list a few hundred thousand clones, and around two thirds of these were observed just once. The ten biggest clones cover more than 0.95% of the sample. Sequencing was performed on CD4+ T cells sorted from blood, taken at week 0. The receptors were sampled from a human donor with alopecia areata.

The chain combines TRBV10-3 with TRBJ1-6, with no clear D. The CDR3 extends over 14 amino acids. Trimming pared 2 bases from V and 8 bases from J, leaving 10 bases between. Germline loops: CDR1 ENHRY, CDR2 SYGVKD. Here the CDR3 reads CAISERQDHSPLHF. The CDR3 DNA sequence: TGTGCCATCAGTGAGCGACAAGACCATTCACCCCTCCACTTT.

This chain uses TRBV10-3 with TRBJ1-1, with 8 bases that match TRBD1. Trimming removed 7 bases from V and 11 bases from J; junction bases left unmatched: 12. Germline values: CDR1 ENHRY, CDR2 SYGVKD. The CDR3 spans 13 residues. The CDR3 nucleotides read TGTGCCATCATTAGTCACACACAGGGGGAGGCTTTCTTT. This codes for CAIISHTQGEAFF.

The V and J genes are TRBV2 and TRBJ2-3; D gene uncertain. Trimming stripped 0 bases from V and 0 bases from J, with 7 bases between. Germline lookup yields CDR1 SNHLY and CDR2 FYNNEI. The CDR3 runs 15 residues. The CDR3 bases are TGTGCCAGCAGTGAAGCCCGGTCCAGCACAGATACGCAGTATTTT. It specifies CASSEARSSTDTQYF.

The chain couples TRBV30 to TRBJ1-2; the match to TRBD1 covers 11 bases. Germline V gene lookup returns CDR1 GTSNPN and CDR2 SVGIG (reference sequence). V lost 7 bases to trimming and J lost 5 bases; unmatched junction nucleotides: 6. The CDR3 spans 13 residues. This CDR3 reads CALRGQGEYGYTF. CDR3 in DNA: TGTGCCTTGAGGGGACAGGGGGAGTATGGCTACACCTTC. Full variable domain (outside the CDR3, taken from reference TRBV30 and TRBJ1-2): SQTIHQWPATLVQPVGSPLSLECTVEGTSNPNLYWYRQAAGRGLQLLFYSVGIGQISSEVPQNLSASRPQDRQFILSSKKLLLSDSGFYLCALRGQGEYGYTFGSGTRLTVV.

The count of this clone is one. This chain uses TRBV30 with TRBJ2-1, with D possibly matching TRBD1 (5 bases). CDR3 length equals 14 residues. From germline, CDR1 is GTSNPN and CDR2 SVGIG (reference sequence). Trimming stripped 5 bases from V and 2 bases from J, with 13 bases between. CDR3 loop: CAWFSRQTYNEQFF. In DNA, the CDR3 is TGTGCCTGGTTCTCTAGACAGACCTACAATGAGCAGTTCTTC.

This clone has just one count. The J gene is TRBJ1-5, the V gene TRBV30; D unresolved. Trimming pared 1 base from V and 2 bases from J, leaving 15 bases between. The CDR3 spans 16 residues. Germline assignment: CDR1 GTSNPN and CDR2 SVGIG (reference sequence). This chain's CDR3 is CAWSGAGGPRNQPQHF. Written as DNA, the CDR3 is TGTGCCTGGAGTGGGGCCGGAGGGCCGCGCAATCAGCCCCAGCATTTT. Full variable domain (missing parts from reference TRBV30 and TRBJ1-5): SQTIHQWPATLVQPVGSPLSLECTVEGTSNPNLYWYRQAAGRGLQLLFYSVGIGQISSEVPQNLSASRPQDRQFILSSKKLLLSDSGFYLCAWSGAGGPRNQPQHFGDGTRLSIL.

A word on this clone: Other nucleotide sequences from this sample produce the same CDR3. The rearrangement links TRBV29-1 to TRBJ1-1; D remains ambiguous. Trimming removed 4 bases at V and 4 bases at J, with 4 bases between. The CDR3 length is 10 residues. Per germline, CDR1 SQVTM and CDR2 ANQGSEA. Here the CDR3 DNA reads TGCAGCGTTGGGGGCACTGAAGCTTTCTTT. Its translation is CSVGGTEAFF.

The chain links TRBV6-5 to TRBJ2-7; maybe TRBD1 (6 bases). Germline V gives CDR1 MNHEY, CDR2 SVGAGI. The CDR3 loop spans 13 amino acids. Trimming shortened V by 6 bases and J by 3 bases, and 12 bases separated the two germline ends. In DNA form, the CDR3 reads TGTGCCAGCAGGACCGGACAGCACTACGAGCAGTACTTC. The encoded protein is CASRTGQHYEQYF.

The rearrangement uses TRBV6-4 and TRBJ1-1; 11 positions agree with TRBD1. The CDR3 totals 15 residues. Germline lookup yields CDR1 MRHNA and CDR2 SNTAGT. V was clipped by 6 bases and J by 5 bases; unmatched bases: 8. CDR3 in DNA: TGTGCCAGCAGGCCGGACAGGGGGCGCCGAACTGAAGCTTTCTTT. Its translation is CASRPDRGRRTEAFF.

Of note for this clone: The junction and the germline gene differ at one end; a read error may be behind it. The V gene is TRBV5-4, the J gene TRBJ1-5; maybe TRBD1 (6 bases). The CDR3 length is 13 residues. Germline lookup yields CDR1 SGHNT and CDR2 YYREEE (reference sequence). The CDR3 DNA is TGTGCCAGCAGTTTGGACAGTCATCAGCCCCAGCATTTT. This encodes CASSLDSHQPQHF.

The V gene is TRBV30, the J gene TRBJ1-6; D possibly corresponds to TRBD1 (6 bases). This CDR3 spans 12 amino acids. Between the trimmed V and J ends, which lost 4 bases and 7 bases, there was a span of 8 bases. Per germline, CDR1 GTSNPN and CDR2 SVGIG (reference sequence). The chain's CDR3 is CAWNRANSPLHF. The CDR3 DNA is TGTGCCTGGAACAGGGCGAATTCACCCCTCCACTTT.

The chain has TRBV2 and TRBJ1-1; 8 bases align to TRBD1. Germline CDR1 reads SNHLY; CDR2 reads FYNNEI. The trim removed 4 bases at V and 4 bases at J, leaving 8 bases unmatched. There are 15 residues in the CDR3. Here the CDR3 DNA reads TGTGCCAGCAGTGGAGACAGGGGTGCGGGCACTGAAGCTTTCTTT. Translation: CASSGDRGAGTEAFF.